This is a list of T cell receptor beta chains from one sample in a study of cytomegalovirus exposure and HLA in healthy donors. Sequenced by immunoSEQ multiplex PCR; TCRdb stores in-frame clones only, minus some. The repertoire holds some 90,000 clones, with approximately 80% as singletons. The source material was PBMCs. The receptors shown here come from a woman aged 40 to 55 in good health and CMV-seronegative. Each CDR3 is given with its conserved first and last residue. Fields, in order: V gene, D gene, clone size, J gene, CDR3 protein, CDR3 DNA. The D gene is left open where the match is weak. Size tells how often a clone was seen (once, few, many) or the class of an expanded clone, and some rows leave it out.

v_call: TRBV6-5; d_call: TRBD1; clone_size: few; j_call: TRBJ1-2; cdr3_aa: CASSYGQGWGYTF; cdr3_nt: TGTGCCAGCAGTTACGGACAGGGTTGGGGCTACACCTTC
v_call: TRBV18; d_call: NA; clone_size: NA; j_call: TRBJ2-7; cdr3_aa: CASSLKLGEGYHEQYF; cdr3_nt: TGTGCCAGCTCCCTAAAGTTGGGAGAAGGGTACCACGAGCAGTACTTC
v_call: TRBV11-2; d_call: TRBD2; clone_size: few; j_call: TRBJ2-3; cdr3_aa: CASSVVGGSGRDTQYF; cdr3_nt: TGTGCCAGCAGCGTCGTCGGCGGGAGTGGGAGAGATACGCAGTATTTT
v_call: TRBV6-5; d_call: TRBD1; clone_size: NA; j_call: TRBJ2-5; cdr3_aa: CASSYAAGGTGETQYF; cdr3_nt: TGTGCCAGCAGTTACGCAGCAGGGGGAACTGGGGAGACCCAGTACTTC
v_call: TRBV5-1; d_call: TRBD1; clone_size: NA; j_call: TRBJ1-3; cdr3_aa: CASSLTGAGNTIYF; cdr3_nt: TGCGCCAGCAGTTTAACAGGGGCTGGAAACACCATATATTTT
v_call: TRBV5-4; d_call: NA; clone_size: NA; j_call: TRBJ2-1; cdr3_aa: CASSLEAIRGNEQFF; cdr3_nt: TGTGCCAGCAGCTTGGAAGCGATACGCGGCAATGAGCAGTTCTTC
v_call: TRBV2; d_call: NA; clone_size: NA; j_call: TRBJ2-1; cdr3_aa: CASSAQRHYNEQFF; cdr3_nt: TGTGCCAGCAGTGCTCAGCGGCACTACAATGAGCAGTTCTTC
v_call: TRBV9; d_call: TRBD2; clone_size: NA; j_call: TRBJ2-1; cdr3_aa: CASSGRLAGRTAEQFF; cdr3_nt: TGTGCCAGCAGCGGACGCCTAGCGGGTCGTACCGCTGAGCAGTTCTTC
v_call: TRBV11-3; d_call: TRBD1; clone_size: NA; j_call: TRBJ2-7; cdr3_aa: CASSPQSGTGVEQYF; cdr3_nt: TGTGCCAGCAGCCCGCAGTCCGGGACAGGGGTCGAGCAGTACTTC
v_call: TRBV6-1; d_call: NA; clone_size: NA; j_call: TRBJ1-5; cdr3_aa: CASSLTGLNQPQHF; cdr3_nt: TGTGCCAGCAGTTTGACAGGCCTCAATCAGCCCCAGCATTTT
v_call: TRBV28; d_call: TRBD1; clone_size: NA; j_call: TRBJ2-5; cdr3_aa: CASSLPLWGQGGLREAQETQYF; cdr3_nt: TGTGCCAGCAGTTTGCCCCTTTGGGGACAGGGGGGCTTGCGGGAGGCCCAAGAGACCCAGTACTTC
v_call: TRBV18; d_call: NA; clone_size: NA; j_call: TRBJ2-7; cdr3_aa: CASSPSRNSYEQYF; cdr3_nt: TGTGCCAGCTCACCGTCCAGGAACTCCTACGAGCAGTACTTC
v_call: TRBV27; d_call: TRBD1; clone_size: NA; j_call: TRBJ1-1; cdr3_aa: CASTRQGTNTEAFF; cdr3_nt: TGTGCCAGCACACGACAGGGGACGAACACTGAAGCTTTCTTT
v_call: TRBV6-4; d_call: NA; clone_size: NA; j_call: TRBJ1-1; cdr3_aa: CASSEIGGGASTEAFF; cdr3_nt: TGTGCCAGCAGTGAAATTGGCGGGGGGGCGAGCACTGAAGCTTTCTTT
v_call: TRBV4-2; d_call: NA; clone_size: NA; j_call: TRBJ1-5; cdr3_aa: CASSQRVDQPQHF; cdr3_nt: TGTGCCAGCAGCCAACGAGTGGATCAGCCCCAGCATTTT
v_call: TRBV10-2; d_call: TRBD2; clone_size: NA; j_call: TRBJ2-5; cdr3_aa: CASTRTSVLMGETQYF; cdr3_nt: TGCGCCAGCACCCGGACTAGCGTCCTAATGGGGGAGACCCAGTACTTC
v_call: TRBV28; d_call: NA; clone_size: once; j_call: TRBJ2-7; cdr3_aa: CASSGVQGEQYF; cdr3_nt: TGTGCCAGCAGTGGGGTTCAGGGCGAGCAGTACTTC
v_call: TRBV5-1; d_call: NA; clone_size: NA; j_call: TRBJ2-7; cdr3_aa: CASSQHPGDNRLQYF; cdr3_nt: TGCGCCAGCAGCCAACACCCTGGAGATAACCGACTGCAGTACTTC
v_call: TRBV28; d_call: TRBD1; clone_size: NA; j_call: TRBJ2-4; cdr3_aa: CASSSDRGGLNIQYF; cdr3_nt: TGTGCCAGCAGTTCAGACAGGGGGGGTTTAAACATTCAGTACTTC
v_call: TRBV27; d_call: TRBD1; clone_size: NA; j_call: TRBJ1-5; cdr3_aa: CASSRGQGPYQPQHF; cdr3_nt: TGTGCCAGCAGCCGAGGACAGGGGCCCTATCAGCCCCAGCATTTT
v_call: TRBV10-3; d_call: TRBD1; clone_size: NA; j_call: TRBJ1-1; cdr3_aa: CAISQTTGAEAFF; cdr3_nt: TGTGCCATCAGCCAAACGACAGGGGCTGAAGCTTTCTTT
v_call: TRBV7-2; d_call: TRBD1; clone_size: NA; j_call: TRBJ2-1; cdr3_aa: CASSLQGARGNEQFF; cdr3_nt: TGTGCCAGCAGCTTACAGGGGGCAAGGGGGAATGAGCAGTTCTTC
v_call: TRBV19; d_call: TRBD1; clone_size: few; j_call: TRBJ1-2; cdr3_aa: CASSTGTGNYGYTF; cdr3_nt: TGTGCCAGTAGTACCGGGACAGGTAACTATGGCTACACCTTC
v_call: TRBV5-1; d_call: NA; clone_size: NA; j_call: TRBJ2-3; cdr3_aa: CASSLRTQGTDTQYF; cdr3_nt: TGCGCCAGCAGCTTAAGAACTCAGGGCACAGATACGCAGTATTTT
v_call: TRBV5-6; d_call: NA; clone_size: NA; j_call: TRBJ2-7; cdr3_aa: CASSLTGKEQYF; cdr3_nt: TGTGCCAGCAGCCTTACAGGGAAAGAGCAGTACTTC
v_call: TRBV27; d_call: TRBD2; clone_size: NA; j_call: TRBJ2-7; cdr3_aa: CASTETREAGGPVEQYF; cdr3_nt: TGTGCCAGCACTGAAACCCGAGAGGCGGGAGGGCCGGTTGAGCAGTACTTC
v_call: TRBV5-4; d_call: TRBD2; clone_size: few; j_call: TRBJ2-1; cdr3_aa: CASSSGGSGNEQFF; cdr3_nt: TGTGCCAGCAGCTCCGGGGGGTCGGGAAATGAGCAGTTCTTC